This T cell receptor beta chain came from a study of T cell changes during pregnancy in multiple sclerosis. The germline V and J ends were trimmed by 1 base and 8 bases, with 6 bases remaining between them. The germline V gene has CDR1 SGHAT and CDR2 FQNNGV. The CDR3 length is 12 residues. Produced via immunoSEQ multiplex PCR; TCRdb's table is partial and in-frame only. The top ten hold over 10% of the sample, which has 19,000 or so clones, roughly 87% seen once. This receptor was obtained from a female donor in good health, enrolled as a control in a pregnancy study. The chain has TRBV11-2 and TRBJ2-1; D unclear. The sample consisted of CD8+ T cells from peripheral blood mononuclear cells, taken after pregnancy. The CDR3 reads CASSLAVDEQFF. CDR3 in DNA: TGTGCCAGCAGCTTAGCCGTAGATGAGCAGTTCTTC.